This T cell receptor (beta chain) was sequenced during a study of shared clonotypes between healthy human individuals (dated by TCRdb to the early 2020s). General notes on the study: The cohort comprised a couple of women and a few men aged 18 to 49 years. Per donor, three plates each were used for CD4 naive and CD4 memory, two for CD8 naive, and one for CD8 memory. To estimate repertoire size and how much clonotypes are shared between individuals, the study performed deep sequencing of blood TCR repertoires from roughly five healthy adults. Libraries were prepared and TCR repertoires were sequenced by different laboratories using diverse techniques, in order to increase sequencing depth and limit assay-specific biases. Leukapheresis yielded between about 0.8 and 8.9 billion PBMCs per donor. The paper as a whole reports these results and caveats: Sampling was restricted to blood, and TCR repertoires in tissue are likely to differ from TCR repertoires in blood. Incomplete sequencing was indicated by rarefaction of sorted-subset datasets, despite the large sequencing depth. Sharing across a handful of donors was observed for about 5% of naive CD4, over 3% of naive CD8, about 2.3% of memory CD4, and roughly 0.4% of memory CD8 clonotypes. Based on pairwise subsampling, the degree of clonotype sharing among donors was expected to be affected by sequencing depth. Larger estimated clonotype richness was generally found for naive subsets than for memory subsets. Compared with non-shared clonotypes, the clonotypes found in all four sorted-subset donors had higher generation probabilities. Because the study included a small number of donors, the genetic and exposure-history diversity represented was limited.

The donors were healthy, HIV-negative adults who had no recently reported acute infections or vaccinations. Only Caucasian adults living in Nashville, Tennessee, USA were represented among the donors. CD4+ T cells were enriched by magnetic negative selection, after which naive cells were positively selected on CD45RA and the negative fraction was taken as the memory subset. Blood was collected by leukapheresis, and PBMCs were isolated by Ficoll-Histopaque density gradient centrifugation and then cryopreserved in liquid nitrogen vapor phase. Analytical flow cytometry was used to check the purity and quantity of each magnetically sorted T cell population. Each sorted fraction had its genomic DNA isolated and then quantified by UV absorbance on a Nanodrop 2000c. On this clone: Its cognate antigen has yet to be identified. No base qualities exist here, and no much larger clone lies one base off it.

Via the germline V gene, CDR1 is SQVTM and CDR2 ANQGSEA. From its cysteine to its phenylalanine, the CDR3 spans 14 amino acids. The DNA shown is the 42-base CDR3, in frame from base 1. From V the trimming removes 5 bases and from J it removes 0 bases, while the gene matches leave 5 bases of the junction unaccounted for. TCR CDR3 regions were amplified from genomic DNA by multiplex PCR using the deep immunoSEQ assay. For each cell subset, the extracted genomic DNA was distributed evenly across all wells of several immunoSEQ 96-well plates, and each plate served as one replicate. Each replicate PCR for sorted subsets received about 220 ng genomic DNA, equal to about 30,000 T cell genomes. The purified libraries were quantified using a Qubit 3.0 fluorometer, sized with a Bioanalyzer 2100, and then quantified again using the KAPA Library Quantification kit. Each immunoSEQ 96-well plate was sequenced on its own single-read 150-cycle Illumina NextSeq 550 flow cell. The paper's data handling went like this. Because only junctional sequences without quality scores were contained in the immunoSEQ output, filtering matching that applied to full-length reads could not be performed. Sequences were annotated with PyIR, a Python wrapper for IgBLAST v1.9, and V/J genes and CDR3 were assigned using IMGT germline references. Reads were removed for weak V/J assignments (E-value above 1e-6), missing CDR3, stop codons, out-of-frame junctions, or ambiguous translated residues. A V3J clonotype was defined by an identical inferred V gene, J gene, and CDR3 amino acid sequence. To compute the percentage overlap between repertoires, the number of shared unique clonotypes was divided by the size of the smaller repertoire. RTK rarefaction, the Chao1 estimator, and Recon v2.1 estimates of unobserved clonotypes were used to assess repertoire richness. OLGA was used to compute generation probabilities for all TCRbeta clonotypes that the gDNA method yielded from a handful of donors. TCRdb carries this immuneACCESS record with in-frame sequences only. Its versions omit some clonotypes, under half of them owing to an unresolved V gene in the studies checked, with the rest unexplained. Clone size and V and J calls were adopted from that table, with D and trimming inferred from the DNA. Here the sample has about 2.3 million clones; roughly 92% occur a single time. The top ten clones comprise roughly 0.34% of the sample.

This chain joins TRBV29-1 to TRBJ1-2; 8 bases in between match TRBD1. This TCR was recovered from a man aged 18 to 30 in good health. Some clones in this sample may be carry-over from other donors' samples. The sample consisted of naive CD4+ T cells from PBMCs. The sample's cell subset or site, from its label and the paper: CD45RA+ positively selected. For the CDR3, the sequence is CSVSGQGANYGYTF. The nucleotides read TGCAGCGTTTCCGGACAGGGTGCTAACTATGGCTACACCTTC.